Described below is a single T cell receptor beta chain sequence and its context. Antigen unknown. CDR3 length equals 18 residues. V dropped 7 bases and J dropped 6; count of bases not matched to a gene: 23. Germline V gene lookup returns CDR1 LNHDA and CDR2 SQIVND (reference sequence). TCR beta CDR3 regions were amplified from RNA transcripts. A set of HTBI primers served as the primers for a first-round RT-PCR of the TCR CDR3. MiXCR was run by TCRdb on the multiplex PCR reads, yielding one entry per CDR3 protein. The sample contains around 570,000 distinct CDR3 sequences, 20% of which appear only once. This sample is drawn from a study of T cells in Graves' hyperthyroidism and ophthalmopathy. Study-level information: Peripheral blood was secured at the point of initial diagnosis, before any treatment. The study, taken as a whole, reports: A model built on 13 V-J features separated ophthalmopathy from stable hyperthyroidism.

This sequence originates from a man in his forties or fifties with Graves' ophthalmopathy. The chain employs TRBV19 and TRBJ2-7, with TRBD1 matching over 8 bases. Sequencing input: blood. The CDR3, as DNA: TGTGCCAGTACCCCCGGCTTCCCGTATGGACAGGGTGAAGGCGAGCAGTACTTC. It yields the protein CASTPGFPYGQGEGEQYF.